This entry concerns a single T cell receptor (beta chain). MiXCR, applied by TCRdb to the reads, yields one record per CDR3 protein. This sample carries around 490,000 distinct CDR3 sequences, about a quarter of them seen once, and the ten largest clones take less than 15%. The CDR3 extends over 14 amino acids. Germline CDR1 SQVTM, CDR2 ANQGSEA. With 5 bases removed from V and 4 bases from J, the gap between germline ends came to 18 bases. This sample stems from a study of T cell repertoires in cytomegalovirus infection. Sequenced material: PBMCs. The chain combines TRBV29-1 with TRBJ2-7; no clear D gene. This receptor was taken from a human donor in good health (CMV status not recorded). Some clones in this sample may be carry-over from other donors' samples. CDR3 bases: TGCAGCGTTACCCGACCGGGCACATTTTACGAGCAGTACTTC. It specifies CSVTRPGTFYEQYF.